These 9 T cell receptor beta chains share one sample of origin, sequenced in a study of PD-1 blockade in classical Hodgkin lymphoma. The assay was immunoSEQ multiplex PCR, and TCRdb's table has in-frame clones only and misses some. This sample has about 35,000 clones, with around nine tenths found just once. There was relapse after autologous stem cell transplantation in every patient, and there was variation in brentuximab vedotin exposure. The CD4+ T cells used were purified from thawed PBMCs through magnetic negative selection. Sample: CD4+ T cells from blood, taken at baseline. The receptors were sampled from a human donor with classical Hodgkin lymphoma.

The V call is TRBV28, the J call TRBJ2-5; either TRBD1 or TRBD2 may fit D (5 bases each). Trimming removed 6 bases from V and 2 bases from J, with 19 bases in between. Germline assignment: CDR1 MDHEN and CDR2 SYDVKM. The CDR3 extends over 16 amino acids. CDR3 DNA sequence: TGTGCCAGCAGCTACCTACGGGACCGAGGGCAAGAGACCCAGTACTTC. Its protein product is CASSYLRDRGQETQYF.

CDR3 coding DNA: TGTGCCAGCAGTTTTGCGGGAGGGCAAGAGACCCAGTACTTC. This codes for CASSFAGGQETQYF. J is TRBJ2-5 and V is TRBV28; 9 bases fit TRBD2. Trimming at V came to 3 bases and at J to 2 bases, leaving 1 base not matched to a gene. Germline CDR1 is MDHEN and CDR2 is SYDVKM. CDR3 length equals 14 residues. The whole variable domain, remainder taken from reference TRBV28 and TRBJ2-5, is DVKVTQSSRYLVKRTGEKVFLECVQDMDHENMFWYRQDPGLGLRLIYFSYDVKMKEKGDIPEGYSVSREKKERFSLILESASTNQTSMYLCASSFAGGQETQYFGPGTRLLVL.

The sample holds one count of this clone. The V call is TRBV5-1, the J call TRBJ2-5, with TRBD1 matching 8 bases. The CDR3 covers 15 residues. From germline, CDR1 is SGHRS and CDR2 YFSETQ. With 2 bases clipped from V and 1 base from J, the junction kept 4 bases outside the gene matches. The CDR3 spells CASSFPDRGQETQYF. The DNA for the CDR3 is TGCGCCAGCAGCTTTCCCGACAGGGGCCAAGAGACCCAGTACTTC.

The chain's CDR3 is CASSLQTYGYTF. CDR3 bases: TGTGCCAGCAGCTTGCAGACCTATGGCTACACCTTC. V is TRBV2 and J is TRBJ1-2; no clear D. Trimming pared 6 bases from V and 4 bases from J, leaving 9 bases between. Germline assignment: CDR1 SNHLY and CDR2 FYNNEI. The CDR3 has 12 amino acids.

The V and J genes are TRBV25-1 and TRBJ2-3; a possible D gene is TRBD2 (5 bases). CDR3 length: 13 residues. Per germline, CDR1 MGHDK and CDR2 SYGVNS. Trimming pared 4 bases from V and 6 bases from J, leaving 11 bases between. The CDR3 nucleotides are TGTGCCAGCAGTGTACCCGGGGTGGATACGCAGTATTTT. The encoded protein is CASSVPGVDTQYF.

The chain employs TRBV30 and TRBJ2-1; D unresolved. This CDR3 is built from 13 residues. Per the germline V gene, CDR1 is GTSNPN and CDR2 is SVGIG (reference sequence). The V end lost 0 bases, the J end lost 4 bases, and 7 bases lay between the germline ends. This chain's CDR3 is CAWSVGTYNEQFF. The CDR3 DNA follows: TGTGCCTGGAGTGTGGGAACTTACAATGAGCAGTTCTTC.

This chain connects TRBV7-8 to TRBJ2-3, with D possibly being TRBD1 or TRBD2 (5 bases each). The CDR3 sequence is 19 residues long. CDR1 is SGHVS and CDR2 is FQNEAQ in the germline V gene. The V gene lost 5 bases and the J gene lost 2 bases, with 26 bases spanning the gap. CDR3 DNA: TGTGCCAGCAGCCGGAGTATTACGGGGCGATTGATTGACACAGATACGCAGTATTTT. Amino acid sequence: CASSRSITGRLIDTDTQYF.

The chain links TRBV5-1 to TRBJ2-7, with 11 bases that match TRBD1. The V and J ends lost 1 base and 3 bases, in that order; junction bases with no gene match: 3. This CDR3 is 15 amino acids long. Per the germline V gene, CDR1 is SGHRS and CDR2 is YFSETQ. CDR3 nucleotides: TGCGCCAGCAGCTTGACGGGACAGGGGGTCTACGAGCAGTACTTC. This codes for CASSLTGQGVYEQYF.

V is TRBV30 and J is TRBJ2-7, with 10 bases lining up with TRBD1. Germline lookup yields CDR1 GTSNPN and CDR2 SVGIG (reference sequence). V lost 3 bases and J lost 3; bases outside the gene matches: 2. This CDR3 region has 13 residues. The CDR3 loop reads CAWRTGGNYEQYF. The CDR3 region has the DNA TGTGCCTGGAGGACAGGGGGCAACTACGAGCAGTACTTC. The full variable domain, completed using reference TRBV30 and TRBJ2-7, is SQTIHQWPATLVQPVGSPLSLECTVEGTSNPNLYWYRQAAGRGLQLLFYSVGIGQISSEVPQNLSASRPQDRQFILSSKKLLLSDSGFYLCAWRTGGNYEQYFGPGTRLTVT.